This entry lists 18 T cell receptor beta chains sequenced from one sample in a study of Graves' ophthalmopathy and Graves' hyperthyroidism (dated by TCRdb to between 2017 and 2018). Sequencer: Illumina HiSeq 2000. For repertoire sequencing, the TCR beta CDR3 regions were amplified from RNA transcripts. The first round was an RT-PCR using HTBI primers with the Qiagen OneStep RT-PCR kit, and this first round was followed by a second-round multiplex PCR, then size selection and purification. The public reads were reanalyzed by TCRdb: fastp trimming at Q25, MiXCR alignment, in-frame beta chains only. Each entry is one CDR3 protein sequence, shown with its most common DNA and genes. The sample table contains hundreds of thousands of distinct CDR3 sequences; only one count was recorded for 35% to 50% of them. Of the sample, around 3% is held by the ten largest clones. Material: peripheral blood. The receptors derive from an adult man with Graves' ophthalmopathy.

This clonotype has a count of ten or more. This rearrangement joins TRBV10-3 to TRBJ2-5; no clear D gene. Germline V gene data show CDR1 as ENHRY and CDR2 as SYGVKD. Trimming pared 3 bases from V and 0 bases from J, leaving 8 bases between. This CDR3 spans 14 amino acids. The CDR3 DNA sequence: TGTGCCATCAGTGAAGGGCGGTACCAAGAGACCCAGTACTTC. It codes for CAISEGRYQETQYF.

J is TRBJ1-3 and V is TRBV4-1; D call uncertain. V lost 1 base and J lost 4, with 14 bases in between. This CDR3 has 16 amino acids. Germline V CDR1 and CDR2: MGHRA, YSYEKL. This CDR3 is CASSQGARTGGNTIYF. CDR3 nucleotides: TGCGCCAGCAGCCAAGGGGCCCGGACGGGGGGAAACACCATATATTTT.

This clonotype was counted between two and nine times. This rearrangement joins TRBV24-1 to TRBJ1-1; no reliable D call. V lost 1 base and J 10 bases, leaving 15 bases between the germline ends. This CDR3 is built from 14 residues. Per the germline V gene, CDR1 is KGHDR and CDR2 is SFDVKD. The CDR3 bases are TGTGCCACCAGTGATTTCGCAGGATTCGGTGGAGCTTTCTTT. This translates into CATSDFAGFGGAFF.

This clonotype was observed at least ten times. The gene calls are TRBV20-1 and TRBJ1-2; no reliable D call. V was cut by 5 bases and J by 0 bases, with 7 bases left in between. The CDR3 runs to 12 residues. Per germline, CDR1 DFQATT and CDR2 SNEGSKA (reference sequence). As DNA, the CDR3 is TGCAGTGCTTTCGACCCTAACTATGGCTACACCTTC. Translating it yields CSAFDPNYGYTF.

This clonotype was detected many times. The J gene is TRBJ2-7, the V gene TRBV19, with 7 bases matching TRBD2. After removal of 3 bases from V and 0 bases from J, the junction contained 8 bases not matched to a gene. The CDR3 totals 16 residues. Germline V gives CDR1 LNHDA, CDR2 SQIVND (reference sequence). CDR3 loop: CASSIVARDYSYEQYF. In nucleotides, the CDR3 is TGTGCCAGTAGTATCGTGGCCAGGGACTACTCCTACGAGCAGTACTTC.

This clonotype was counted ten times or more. This chain's CDR3 is CASSPSGGTGIGYTF. CDR3 sequence (DNA): TGTGCCAGCAGCCCTAGTGGCGGGACAGGGATTGGCTACACCTTC. The rearrangement uses TRBV7-9 and TRBJ1-2; 9 nucleotides agree with TRBD1. CDR1 and CDR2 from the germline V gene are SEHNR and FQNEAQ (reference sequence). Unmatched junction bases numbered 11, after V lost 5 bases and J lost 7 bases. The CDR3 loop spans 15 amino acids.

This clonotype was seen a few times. The CDR3 coding sequence is TGTGCCTGGAGTGTACTTTCGGGGGAGACCCAGTACTTC. Residues: CAWSVLSGETQYF. The J gene is TRBJ2-5, the V gene TRBV30, with a possible D match to TRBD2 (5 bases). Germline V lookup: CDR1 GTSNPN, CDR2 SVGIG (reference sequence). With 0 bases removed from V and 5 bases from J, the gap between germline ends came to 10 bases. This CDR3 spans 13 amino acids.

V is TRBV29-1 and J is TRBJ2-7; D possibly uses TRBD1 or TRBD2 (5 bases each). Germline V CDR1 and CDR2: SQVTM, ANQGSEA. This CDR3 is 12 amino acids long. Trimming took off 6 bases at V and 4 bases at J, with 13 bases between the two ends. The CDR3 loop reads CSVGQGRYEQYF. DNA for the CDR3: TGCAGCGTCGGGCAGGGACGATACGAGCAGTACTTC.

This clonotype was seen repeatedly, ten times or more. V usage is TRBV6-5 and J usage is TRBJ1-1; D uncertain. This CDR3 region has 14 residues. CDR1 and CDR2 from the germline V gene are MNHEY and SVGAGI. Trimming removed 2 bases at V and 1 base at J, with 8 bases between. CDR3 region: CASSYQGSNTEAFF. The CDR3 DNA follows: TGTGCCAGCAGTTACCAAGGGTCGAACACTGAAGCTTTCTTT.

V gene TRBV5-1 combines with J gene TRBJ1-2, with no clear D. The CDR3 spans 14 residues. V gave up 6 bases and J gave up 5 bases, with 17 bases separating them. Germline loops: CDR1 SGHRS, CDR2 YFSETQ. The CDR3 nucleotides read TGCGCCAGCAACTTCATCCCGGTCGGGTATGGCTACACCTTC. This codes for CASNFIPVGYGYTF.

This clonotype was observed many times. CDR3 nucleotides: TGTGCCAGCAGTTTCTCCAGGGTTCGGGAGACCCAGTACTTC. Protein: CASSFSRVRETQYF. The chain joins TRBV12-3 or TRBV12-4 to TRBJ2-5; weak D call: TRBD1 (5 bases). V was trimmed by 3 bases and J by 5 bases, leaving 13 bases between them. The CDR3 length is 14 residues.

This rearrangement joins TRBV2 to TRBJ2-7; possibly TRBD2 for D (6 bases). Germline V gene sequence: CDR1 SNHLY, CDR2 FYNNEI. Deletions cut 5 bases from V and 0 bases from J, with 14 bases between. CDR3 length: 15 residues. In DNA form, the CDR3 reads TGTGCCAGCAGTCGGGACTTTCCAAGCTCCTACGAGCAGTACTTC. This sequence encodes CASSRDFPSSYEQYF.

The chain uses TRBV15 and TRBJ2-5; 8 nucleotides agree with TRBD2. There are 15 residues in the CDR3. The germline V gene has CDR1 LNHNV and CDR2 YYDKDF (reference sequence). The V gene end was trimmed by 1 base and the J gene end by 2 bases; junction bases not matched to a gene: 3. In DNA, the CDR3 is TGTGCCACCAGCAGAGTCGGCGGGGGGCAAGAGACCCAGTACTTC. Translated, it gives CATSRVGGGQETQYF.

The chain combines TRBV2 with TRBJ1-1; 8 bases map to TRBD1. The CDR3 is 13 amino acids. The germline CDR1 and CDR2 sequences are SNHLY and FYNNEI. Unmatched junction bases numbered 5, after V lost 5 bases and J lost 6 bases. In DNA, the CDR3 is TGTGCCAGCAGTACCCAGGACAGGGCTGAAGCTTTCTTT. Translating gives CASSTQDRAEAFF. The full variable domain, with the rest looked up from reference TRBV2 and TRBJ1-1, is EPEVTQTPSHQVTQMGQEVILRCVPISNHLYFYWYRQILGQKVEFLVSFYNNEISEKSEIFDDQFSVERPDGSNFTLKIRSTKLEDSAMYFCASSTQDRAEAFFGQGTRLTVV.

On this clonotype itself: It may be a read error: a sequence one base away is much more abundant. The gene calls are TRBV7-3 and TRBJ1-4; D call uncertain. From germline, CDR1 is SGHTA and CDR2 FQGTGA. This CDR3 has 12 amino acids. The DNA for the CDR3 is TGTGCCGGCAGCCAGGAGAATGAAAAACTGTTTTTT. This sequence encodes CAGSQENEKLFF. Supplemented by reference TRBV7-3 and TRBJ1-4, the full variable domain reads GAGVSQTPSNKVTEKGKYVELRCDPISGHTALYWYRQSLGQGPEFLIYFQGTGAADDSGLPNDRFFAVRPEGSVSTLKIQRTERGDSAVYLCAGSQENEKLFFGSGTQLSVL.

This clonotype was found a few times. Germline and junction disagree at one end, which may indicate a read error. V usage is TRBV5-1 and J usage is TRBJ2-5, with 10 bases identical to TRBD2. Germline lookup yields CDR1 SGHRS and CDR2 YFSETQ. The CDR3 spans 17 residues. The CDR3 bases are TGTGCCAGCAGCTTGGCTCTAGCGGGAGCAATCGAAGAGACCCAGTACTTC. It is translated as CASSLALAGAIEETQYF.

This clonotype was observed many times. The CDR3 here is CASSVGPTNTEAFF. Here the CDR3 DNA reads TGTGCCAGCAGCGTTGGACCGACTAACACTGAAGCTTTCTTT. The chain carries TRBV9 and TRBJ1-1; D gene uncertain. Germline V lookup: CDR1 SGDLS, CDR2 YYNGEE. The CDR3 loop spans 14 amino acids. With 2 bases removed from V and 2 bases from J, the gap between germline ends came to 10 bases.

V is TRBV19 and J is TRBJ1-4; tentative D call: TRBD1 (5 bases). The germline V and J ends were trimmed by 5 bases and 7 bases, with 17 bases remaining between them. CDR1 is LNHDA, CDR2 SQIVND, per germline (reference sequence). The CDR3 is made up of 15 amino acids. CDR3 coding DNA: TGTGCCAGTAGTGTACAGCCAGGGTTTGGTGAAAAACTGTTTTTT. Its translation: CASSVQPGFGEKLFF.